The 21 T cell receptor beta chains given below trace back to one sample, sequenced in a study of early T cells in non-severe SARS-CoV-2 infection (dated by TCRdb to 2020 to 2022). The library was made by 5' RACE. Sequencing used a NextSeq 500. The public reads were reprocessed in TCRdb via fastp at Q25 and MiXCR, keeping in-frame beta chains. Records with the same CDR3 protein are collapsed into one entry carrying the most frequent genes and DNA. The sample table shows roughly 80,000 distinct CDR3 sequences, and approximately 16% are seen once. About 2.6% of the sample is taken by the ten largest. Sequencing input: whole blood. The receptor set was obtained from an adult who was a healthcare worker with PCR-confirmed SARS-CoV-2 infection or an uninfected control (not recorded which).

A few counts support this clonotype. This chain joins TRBV7-8 and TRBJ2-1; D unclear. This CDR3 contains 14 residues. The germline gives CDR1 SGHVS, CDR2 FQNEAQ. Deletions cut 3 bases from V and 2 bases from J, with 8 bases between. The CDR3 DNA sequence: TGTGCCAGCAGCTTCCAGGCGGCCTACAATGAGCAGTTCTTC. Protein: CASSFQAAYNEQFF.

This chain connects TRBV27 to TRBJ2-1, with TRBD2 identical over 8 bases. The J segment lost 0 bases and the V segment lost 6 bases, leaving 7 bases of the junction unmatched. The CDR3 totals 16 residues. Germline V CDR1 and CDR2: MNHEY, SMNVEV (reference sequence). This CDR3 reads CASRRERGSSYNEQFF. The CDR3 DNA reads as TGTGCCAGCAGAAGAGAGCGGGGGAGCTCCTACAATGAGCAGTTCTTC.

The chain joins TRBV11-2 to TRBJ2-7; no reliable D call. V was pared by 5 bases and J by 3 bases, with 8 bases between. CDR3 length: 12 amino acids. The germline V gene has CDR1 SGHAT and CDR2 FQNNGV. CDR3 in amino acids: CASSITFYEQYF. The DNA of the CDR3 is TGTGCCAGCAGCATCACCTTCTACGAGCAGTACTTC.

This clonotype was seen a handful of times. The chain is built from TRBV28 and TRBJ2-7; D is ambiguous. The CDR3 is made up of 13 amino acids. Trimming shortened V by 1 base and J by 7 bases, and 11 bases separated the two germline ends. Germline assignment: CDR1 MDHEN and CDR2 SYDVKM. CDR3 bases: TGTGCCAGCAGTTTATTCGGCTTGCGAGAGCAGTACTTC. Its translation is CASSLFGLREQYF.

The gene calls are TRBV5-4 and TRBJ2-7; TRBD2 matches at 11 bases. The trim removed 1 base at V and 3 bases at J, leaving 0 bases unmatched. This CDR3 is 14 amino acids long. Looked up from germline, CDR1 is SGHNT and CDR2 is YYREEE (reference sequence). CDR3 DNA: TGTGCCAGCAGCTTGACTAGCGGGAGCTACGAGCAGTACTTC. Protein sequence: CASSLTSGSYEQYF.

This clonotype has a handful of counts. In DNA form, the CDR3 reads TGTGCCAGTAGTATAGATCTACAGTACCCCGAAAAACTGTTTTTT. Its translation: CASSIDLQYPEKLFF. The gene calls are TRBV19 and TRBJ1-4; D not resolved. CDR3 size: 15 residues. Trimming shortened V by 0 bases and J by 8 bases, and 13 bases separated the two germline ends. Germline values: CDR1 LNHDA, CDR2 SQIVND (reference sequence).

This clonotype was detected many times. The gene calls are TRBV18 and TRBJ1-1; tentative D call: TRBD1 (6 bases). The CDR3 loop spans 13 amino acids. The germline CDR1 and CDR2 sequences are KGHSH and LQKENI. V was trimmed by 7 bases and J by 3 bases, leaving 12 bases between them. The CDR3 DNA is TGTGCCAGCTTAACAGGGCGGGACACTGAAGCTTTCTTT. It codes for CASLTGRDTEAFF.

This chain joins TRBV18 and TRBJ2-2; D is undetermined. The CDR3 loop spans 16 amino acids. Germline CDR1 is KGHSH and CDR2 is LQKENI. V lost 2 bases to trimming and J lost 1 base, with 11 bases between them. The CDR3 DNA reads TGTGCCAGCTCACCAACACAGCTAATGAACACCGGGGAGCTGTTTTTT. This sequence encodes CASSPTQLMNTGELFF.

The rearrangement uses TRBV7-2 and TRBJ2-2; tentative D call: TRBD2 (5 bases). The V end was cut by 4 bases, the J end by 5 bases, with 11 bases between. Looked up from germline, CDR1 is SGHTA and CDR2 is FQGNSA. The CDR3 contains 14 residues. The CDR3 sequence: CASSSRAATGELFF. For the CDR3, the DNA is TGTGCCAGCAGCTCGAGGGCGGCTACCGGGGAGCTGTTTTTT.

V usage is TRBV12-3 or TRBV12-4 and J usage is TRBJ1-4; no definite D call. V lost 4 bases and J lost 7, with 7 bases in between. This CDR3 has 12 amino acids. This CDR3 reads CASSSYSEKLFF. CDR3 bases: TGTGCCAGCAGTTCGTACAGTGAAAAACTGTTTTTT.

This clonotype was counted a few times. The chain couples TRBV6-1 to TRBJ1-2; tentative D call: TRBD1 (6 bases). CDR1 MNHNS and CDR2 SASEGT come from the germline V gene. The CDR3 loop spans 16 amino acids. Trimming left V 7 bases short and J 4 bases short, with 22 bases between. The CDR3 region is CASTDYRQANLYGYTF. The CDR3 nucleotides read TGTGCCAGCACCGACTACAGACAGGCCAACCTCTATGGCTACACCTTC.

As concerns this clonotype: One junction end disagrees with the germline gene, perhaps due to a read error. V is TRBV2 and J is TRBJ1-5; D is unresolved. Germline CDR1 reads SNHLY; CDR2 reads FYNNEI. The CDR3 is made up of 17 amino acids. CDR3 amino acids: CASREDFGGGLDQPQHF. CDR3 nucleotide sequence: TGTGCCAGCAGGGAAGATTTCGGAGGAGGGTTAGATCAGCCCCAGCATTTT.

This chain connects TRBV7-2 to TRBJ2-1; no reliable D call. V gave up 4 bases and J gave up 10 bases, with 14 bases separating them. The CDR3 contains 13 residues. From germline, CDR1 is SGHTA and CDR2 FQGNSA. CDR3 residues: CASSSWTDGEQFF. Written as DNA, the CDR3 is TGTGCCAGCAGCTCCTGGACGGATGGGGAGCAGTTCTTC.

This clonotype was recorded a few times. V gene TRBV12-3 or TRBV12-4 combines with J gene TRBJ1-5; D unclear. The V end lost 3 bases, the J end lost 3 bases, and 3 bases lay between the germline ends. This CDR3 has 12 residues. CDR3 coding DNA: TGTGCCAGCAGTTTTTTCAATCAGCCCCAGCATTTT. Translation gives CASSFFNQPQHF.

This sequence joins TRBV27 and TRBJ2-1; 13 bases match TRBD2. The CDR3 runs 16 residues. V gave up 1 base and J gave up 7 bases; unmatched junction bases: 4. Looked up from germline, CDR1 is MNHEY and CDR2 is SMNVEV (reference sequence). CDR3: CASSLWRTSGSNEQFF. CDR3 DNA: TGTGCCAGCAGTTTATGGAGGACTAGCGGGAGTAATGAGCAGTTCTTC.

This clonotype was seen many times. The chain employs TRBV12-3 or TRBV12-4 and TRBJ1-5, with TRBD1 as a possible D gene (5 bases). CDR3 size: 15 residues. Trimming took off 2 bases at V and 0 bases at J, with 8 bases between the two ends. CDR3 region: CASSLTTDSNQPQHF. The CDR3 bases are TGTGCCAGCAGTTTAACGACAGATAGCAATCAGCCCCAGCATTTT.

This clonotype was seen only a few times. This chain connects TRBV7-6 to TRBJ2-3; 8 bases map to TRBD2. This CDR3 spans 14 amino acids. V gave up 5 bases and J gave up 7 bases; unmatched junction bases: 8. Looked up from germline, CDR1 is SGHVS and CDR2 is FNYEAQ. For the CDR3, the DNA is TGTGCCAGCAGCCCGGGAGGGGGGGCAAATACGCAGTATTTT. Translated, it gives CASSPGGGANTQYF.

This clonotype has only a few counts. The V and J genes are TRBV6-1 and TRBJ2-5; D gene ambiguous. The germline V and J ends were trimmed by 7 bases and 4 bases, with 16 bases remaining between them. CDR1 and CDR2 (germline): MNHNS, SASEGT. The CDR3 consists of 14 residues. This chain's CDR3 is CASTTFERVETQYF. CDR3 sequence (DNA): TGTGCCAGCACCACCTTTGAAAGGGTAGAGACCCAGTACTTC.

The CDR3 loop is CASSAPLGQNSYEQYF. CDR3 sequence (DNA): TGTGCCAGCAGCGCCCCTTTGGGACAGAACTCCTACGAGCAGTACTTC. V gene TRBV9 combines with J gene TRBJ2-7; TRBD1 agrees at 7 bases. Germline CDR1 and CDR2: SGDLS and YYNGEE. The ends lost 3 bases at V and 0 bases at J; junction bases unmatched: 9. The length of the CDR3 is 16 residues.

This clonotype was seen more than once but under ten times. This chain links TRBV10-3 with TRBJ2-4; 7 bases fit TRBD1. CDR1 ENHRY and CDR2 SYGVKD come from the germline V gene. V shed 6 bases, J shed 8 bases, and the junction held 4 bases outside the gene matches. The CDR3 contains 12 residues. CDR3 residues: CAISQDRDIQYF. Written as DNA, the CDR3 is TGTGCCATCAGCCAAGACAGGGACATTCAGTACTTC.

This clonotype was counted only a few times. This chain links TRBV11-2 with TRBJ2-5; D is unclear. This CDR3 has 14 residues. Germline V CDR1 and CDR2: SGHAT, FQNNGV. Between the trimmed V and J ends, which lost 5 bases and 2 bases, there was a span of 12 bases. In DNA form, the CDR3 reads TGTGCCAGCAGCACCCCATCAACTCAAGAGACCCAGTACTTC. Amino acid sequence: CASSTPSTQETQYF.